The 11 T cell receptor beta chains reported below all come from one sample, sequenced in a study of long-term antiretroviral therapy in people with HIV. Researchers ran immunoSEQ v3.0 at survey level. Using immunoSEQ multiplex PCR, the repertoire was profiled, and TCRdb retains in-frame clones only, with some absent. The sample consists of approximately 30,000 clones, 84% of them appearing once. The starting material was unsorted PBMCs, obtained 0.4 years after starting antiretroviral therapy. All receptors derive from a young man with HIV.

The chain has TRBV6-5 and TRBJ1-2; no reliable D call. Germline V gene data show CDR1 as MNHEY and CDR2 as SVGAGI. The CDR3 covers 14 residues. V was shortened by 6 bases and J by 3 bases, with 14 bases between the two germline ends. As DNA, the CDR3 is TGTGCCAGCAGCCAAATCGAGGGATACTATGGCTACACCTTC. Protein: CASSQIEGYYGYTF.

This rearrangement joins TRBV29-1 to TRBJ2-5, with D possibly being TRBD1 or TRBD2 (5 bases each). Looked up from germline, CDR1 is SQVTM and CDR2 is ANQGSEA. Trimming cost V 4 bases and J 5 bases, with 20 bases left between them. The CDR3 totals 15 residues. The chain's CDR3 is CSVVKGSGIHETQYF. In DNA form, the CDR3 reads TGCAGCGTTGTTAAGGGGTCGGGAATCCATGAGACCCAGTACTTC.

The genes are TRBV2 and TRBJ1-6; D gene uncertain. Germline CDR1 and CDR2: SNHLY and FYNNEI. CDR3 length equals 17 residues. Trimming left V 2 bases short and J 6 bases short, with 17 bases between. The CDR3 sequence: CASSERMAGRTNSPLHF. CDR3 DNA: TGTGCCAGCAGTGAAAGGATGGCTGGACGGACTAATTCACCCCTCCACTTT.

V usage is TRBV25-1 and J usage is TRBJ2-5; TRBD1 agrees at 7 bases. This CDR3 has 16 amino acids. The ends lost 6 bases at V and 0 bases at J; junction bases unmatched: 10. CDR1 is MGHDK, CDR2 SYGVNS, per germline. The CDR3 sequence is CASSRLRGMYQETQYF. The DNA of the CDR3 is TGTGCCAGCAGCCGCCTCAGGGGGATGTACCAAGAGACCCAGTACTTC. The full variable domain, in which reference TRBV25-1 and TRBJ2-5 provide the parts outside the CDR3, is EADIYQTPRYLVIGTGKKITLECSQTMGHDKMYWYQQDPGMELHLIHYSYGVNSTEKGDLSSESTVSRIRTEHFPLTLESARPSHTSQYLCASSRLRGMYQETQYFGPGTRLLVL.

The chain couples TRBV6-6 to TRBJ2-3; D may correspond to TRBD1 or TRBD2 (5 bases each). CDR1 and CDR2 from the germline V gene are MNHNY and SVGAGI (reference sequence). The CDR3 is 13 residues long. Trimming shortened V by 8 bases and J by 4 bases, and 13 bases separated the two germline ends. The chain's CDR3 is CASSGGDADTQYF. In nucleotides, the CDR3 is TGTGCCAGCTCTGGGGGTGACGCAGATACGCAGTATTTT.

The chain employs TRBV11-1 and TRBJ2-1, with TRBD2 matching over 8 bases. With V trimmed by 0 bases and J by 8 bases, 3 bases remained unmatched. The CDR3 length is 14 residues. Germline V gene sequence: CDR1 SGHAT, CDR2 FQDESV (reference sequence). The CDR3 DNA sequence: TGTGCCAGCAGCTTAGCTAGCGGGACCTATGAGCAGTTCTTC. This sequence encodes CASSLASGTYEQFF.

This clone was found a few times. The chain couples TRBV19 to TRBJ2-1; the D is unclear. The germline gives CDR1 LNHDA, CDR2 SQIVND (reference sequence). V was shortened by 3 bases and J by 7 bases, with 13 bases between the two germline ends. The CDR3 consists of 14 residues. CDR3 sequence (DNA): TGTGCCAGTAGTATGTCCAGGAAAGGAAATGAGCAGTTCTTC. This gives the protein CASSMSRKGNEQFF.

This clone was found a few times. The chain couples TRBV28 to TRBJ2-7; no reliable D call. The V and J ends lost 3 bases and 6 bases respectively, with 15 bases between them. The CDR3 is made up of 14 amino acids. In germline, CDR1 is MDHEN, CDR2 SYDVKM. The CDR3 coding sequence is TGTGCCAGCAGTTTGGGGTTGATTCGTTCCGAGCAGTACTTC. Protein sequence: CASSLGLIRSEQYF.

This sequence joins TRBV28 and TRBJ1-1; unclear D gene. Germline CDR1 reads MDHEN; CDR2 reads SYDVKM. The CDR3 runs to 15 residues. Trimming stripped 4 bases from V and 1 base from J, with 13 bases between. The chain's CDR3 is CASSSPETANTEAFF. Here the CDR3 DNA reads TGTGCCAGCAGTTCGCCCGAGACTGCGAACACTGAAGCTTTCTTT.

The chain employs TRBV9 and TRBJ2-7; tentatively, D is TRBD2 (5 bases). V lost 2 bases, J lost 0 bases, and 9 bases lay in between. The CDR3 is made up of 14 amino acids. Germline loops: CDR1 SGDLS, CDR2 YYNGEE. CDR3 coding DNA: TGTGCCAGCAGCGTTTCAACTAGCTCCTACGAGCAGTACTTC. Translated, it gives CASSVSTSSYEQYF.

CDR3 sequence (DNA): TGTGCCAGCAGCGCTGGGACAGGGAAAGGCGGAGAGACCCAGTACTTC. Encoded protein: CASSAGTGKGGETQYF. This chain uses TRBV9 with TRBJ2-5, with TRBD1 identical over 9 bases. This CDR3 comprises 16 residues. Germline lookup yields CDR1 SGDLS and CDR2 YYNGEE. Trimming took 3 bases from V and 4 from J; bases not matched to a gene: 10. Full variable domain (remainder filled in from reference TRBV9 and TRBJ2-5): DSGVTQTPKHLITATGQRVTLRCSPRSGDLSVYWYQQSLDQGLQFLIQYYNGEERAKGNILERFSAQQFPDLHSELNLSSLELGDSALYFCASSAGTGKGGETQYFGPGTRLLVL.